This TCR beta chain derives from a study of naive and memory T cell subsets. Points from the study as a whole: TCR counts from RNA may reflect activation-linked expression changes.

The CDR3 length is 15 residues. V lost 6 bases and J lost 2, with 15 bases in between. Germline V gene sequence: CDR1 SNHLY, CDR2 FYNNEI. CMV status came from CD4+ T cell IFNgamma after overnight CMV lysate stimulation of fresh PBMCs. Two oligonucleotides, mixed equimolar, formed the beta constant-region primer covering TRBC1 and TRBC2. A 12-nucleotide UMI and the SP2 primer were added to the cDNA 3' end by oligonucleotide ligation. TCRdb re-called the UMI-ligation and nested PCR reads through MiXCR, storing one row per CDR3 protein. Of under 150,000 distinct CDR3 sequences in the sample, around 15% were seen once. This clonotype was detected only a few times. Its antigen is undetermined.

V gene TRBV2 combines with J gene TRBJ2-3, with D perhaps matching TRBD1 (5 bases). Specimen: naive CD4+ T cells from blood. The sequence was obtained from a human donor in good health. The CDR3 reads CASSSRQILTDTQYF. The CDR3 DNA is TGTGCCAGCAGCTCTAGACAGATCCTCACAGATACGCAGTATTTT.